This T cell receptor beta chain was sequenced in a study of blood T cell repertoires in COVID-19. The wider study: Samples came from the United States, Italy and Spain, spanning acute and convalescent COVID-19.

Using immunoSEQ multiplex PCR, the repertoire was profiled, and TCRdb retains in-frame clones only, with some absent. The sample consists of 96,000 or so clones, approximately 90% of them appearing once. The TCR sequence derives from an elderly woman with acute or convalescent COVID-19. The specimen sequenced was peripheral blood.

The DNA of the CDR3 is TGTGCCAGCAGACGACAGGGCTCCTACAATGAGCAGTTCTTC. It is translated as CASRRQGSYNEQFF. The rearrangement joins TRBV6-5 to TRBJ2-1, with 7 bases fitting TRBD1. The length of the CDR3 is 14 residues. Germline CDR1 MNHEY, CDR2 SVGAGI. V lost 6 bases to trimming and J lost 0 bases; unmatched junction nucleotides: 2.